What follows are 21 T cell receptor beta chains derived from one specimen sequenced in a study of blood T cell repertoires in COVID-19. Measured with immunoSEQ multiplex PCR; TCRdb has only the in-frame clones, and not every one. This sample carries 150,000 to 200,000 clones, over 80% of them seen once, and the ten largest clones take approximately 5.1%. The sequencing input was PBMCs or T cells enriched from blood (not recorded which). The receptors come from an older man who had been exposed to COVID-19.

The V and J genes are TRBV5-4 and TRBJ2-5, with a possible D match to TRBD1 (6 bases). CDR3 size: 14 residues. Germline V gives CDR1 SGHNT, CDR2 YYREEE (reference sequence). V was cut by 3 bases and J by 2 bases, with 11 bases left in between. CDR3: CASSSKGQQETQYF. In nucleotides, the CDR3 is TGTGCCAGCAGCTCGAAAGGACAGCAAGAGACCCAGTACTTC.

The CDR3 region has the DNA TGTGCCAGCTCACCCCCCCTCCCGCAGGAGGACTGGGGCGAGCAGTACTTC. Its translation is CASSPPLPQEDWGEQYF. The J gene is TRBJ2-7, the V gene TRBV18; perhaps TRBD2 as D (5 bases). Germline lookup yields CDR1 KGHSH and CDR2 LQKENI. Trimming stripped 3 bases from V and 6 bases from J, with 24 bases between. The CDR3 has 17 residues.

The rearrangement uses TRBV5-1 and TRBJ1-3; 7 nucleotides line up with TRBD1. CDR3 length: 13 residues. The germline V gene has CDR1 SGHRS and CDR2 YFSETQ. V lost 4 bases and J lost 4; bases outside the gene matches: 2. The CDR3 nucleotides read TGCGCCAGCAGCCCGGACAGGGGAAACACCATATATTTT. It encodes CASSPDRGNTIYF.

The genes are TRBV4-1 and TRBJ2-5; possibly TRBD1 for D (6 bases). Trimming took 3 bases from V and 4 from J, leaving 21 bases between them. CDR1 and CDR2 from the germline V gene are MGHRA and YSYEKL. This CDR3 comprises 17 residues. The CDR3 DNA reads as TGCGCCAGCAGCCATCCCCCAAGGAACAGGGATGGAGAGACCCAGTACTTC. It translates to CASSHPPRNRDGETQYF.

The chain uses TRBV12-3 or TRBV12-4 and TRBJ1-5; D is uncertain. This CDR3 is 12 amino acids long. V lost 1 base and J lost 7, with 5 bases in between. CDR3 bases: TGTGCCAGCAGTTTAGTTGAGCAGCCCCAGCATTTT. Translating gives CASSLVEQPQHF.

The chain couples TRBV27 to TRBJ2-3; D unclear. The V and J ends lost 0 bases and 4 bases respectively, with 8 bases between them. The CDR3 has 14 residues. Germline CDR1 and CDR2: MNHEY and SMNVEV (reference sequence). The CDR3 loop is CASSLSRSSDTQYF. CDR3 coding DNA: TGTGCCAGCAGTTTATCGAGATCGTCAGATACGCAGTATTTT.

The J gene is TRBJ2-1, the V gene TRBV5-1; D perhaps matches TRBD1 (6 bases). Trimming shortened V by 3 bases and J by 4 bases, and 14 bases separated the two germline ends. Germline CDR1 SGHRS, CDR2 YFSETQ. The length of the CDR3 is 15 residues. Here the CDR3 DNA reads TGCGCCAGCAGCTCGTCGGGACAAGGGTACAATGAGCAGTTCTTC. Protein product: CASSSSGQGYNEQFF.

This clone showed up just a few times. The chain recombines TRBV3-1 (or the pseudogene TRBV3-2) with TRBJ2-5; TRBD2 agrees at 7 bases. V lost 3 bases to trimming and J lost 2 bases; unmatched junction nucleotides: 3. This CDR3 contains 14 residues. Germline V gene sequence: CDR1 LGHDT, CDR2 YNNKEL (reference sequence). CDR3: CASSHGGTQETQYF. The CDR3 coding sequence is TGTGCCAGCAGCCACGGGGGGACTCAAGAGACCCAGTACTTC.

This clone showed up just a few times. V usage is TRBV7-2 and J usage is TRBJ1-2; 8 nucleotides agree with TRBD1. The J segment lost 4 bases and the V segment lost 5 bases, leaving 15 bases of the junction unmatched. CDR3 length: 17 residues. CDR1 and CDR2 (germline): SGHTA, FQGNSA. The CDR3 here is CASSSGTGYPGLYGYTF. CDR3 DNA: TGTGCCAGCAGCAGCGGGACAGGATACCCTGGGCTCTATGGCTACACCTTC.

The chain combines TRBV5-1 with TRBJ2-5; the match to TRBD2 covers 9 bases. The V segment lost 4 bases and the J segment 5 bases; nucleotides outside the gene matches: 9. This CDR3 is built from 15 residues. Germline values: CDR1 SGHRS, CDR2 YFSETQ. The CDR3 DNA reads as TGCGCCAGCAGCCGCGGGGGGGCCGAGTATGAGACCCAGTACTTC. It translates to CASSRGGAEYETQYF.

V usage is TRBV5-1 and J usage is TRBJ1-1, with D perhaps matching TRBD1 (6 bases). With 3 bases removed from V and 6 bases from J, the gap between germline ends came to 18 bases. This CDR3 has 15 amino acids. The germline V gene has CDR1 SGHRS and CDR2 YFSETQ. CDR3 bases: TGCGCCAGCAGCTCACAGGGAGGGGTGAGGGCTGAAGCTTTCTTT. Amino acids: CASSSQGGVRAEAFF.

There are a few counts of this clone. For the CDR3, the DNA is TGTGCCAGCAGCCCCAGAGGCTATGGCTACACCTTC. It is translated as CASSPRGYGYTF. The chain combines TRBV11-2 with TRBJ1-2; D ambiguous. The CDR3 extends over 12 amino acids. Germline-derived CDR1 and CDR2 are SGHAT and FQNNGV. V was cut by 5 bases and J by 4 bases, with 8 bases left in between.

This chain joins TRBV5-8 and TRBJ1-2, with a weak D call TRBD1 (6 bases). V was trimmed by 7 bases and J by 4 bases, leaving 14 bases between them. The CDR3 has 13 amino acids. CDR1 is SGHTS, CDR2 YDEGEE, per germline. CDR3 coding DNA: TGTGCCAGCGTATTCAGGGGCGGCTATGGCTACACCTTC. Translating gives CASVFRGGYGYTF.

The J gene is TRBJ1-5, the V gene TRBV18, with D perhaps matching TRBD1 (5 bases). The CDR3 loop spans 18 amino acids. V lost 5 bases, J lost 3 bases, and 23 bases lay in between. Germline V gives CDR1 KGHSH, CDR2 LQKENI. DNA of the CDR3: TGTGCCAGCTCAAGTCCGGTCGGACAAGGACCCTTCAATCAGCCCCAGCATTTT. Residues: CASSSPVGQGPFNQPQHF.

This clone has ten or more counts. The genes are TRBV11-2 and TRBJ1-1; possibly TRBD1 for D (5 bases). The ends were cut back, 2 bases at V and 10 bases at J, with 17 bases in the middle. CDR1 SGHAT and CDR2 FQNNGV come from the germline V gene. The CDR3 length is 14 residues. CDR3 residues: CASSLLSGASGAFF. Written as DNA, the CDR3 is TGTGCCAGCAGCTTACTCAGCGGGGCAAGTGGAGCTTTCTTT.

This clone was seen many times. The chain joins TRBV2 to TRBJ1-1; 7 bases agree with TRBD1. The CDR3 has 14 residues. The trim removed 6 bases at V and 0 bases at J, leaving 4 bases unmatched. Per the germline V gene, CDR1 is SNHLY and CDR2 is FYNNEI. CDR3 bases: TGTGCCAGCAGCCCCGGGACAGTGAACACTGAAGCTTTCTTT. It yields the protein CASSPGTVNTEAFF.

This chain connects TRBV5-1 to TRBJ1-4; the D gene is possibly TRBD1 (6 bases). This CDR3 is built from 15 residues. The germline CDR1 and CDR2 sequences are SGHRS and YFSETQ. V lost 4 bases and J 9 bases, leaving 19 bases between the germline ends. Here the CDR3 reads CASSAPGQGNQKLFF. In nucleotides, the CDR3 is TGCGCCAGCAGCGCCCCTGGGCAGGGGAATCAAAAACTGTTTTTT. The full variable domain, rest sourced from reference TRBV5-1 and TRBJ1-4, is KAGVTQTPRYLIKTRGQQVTLSCSPISGHRSVSWYQQTPGQGLQFLFEYFSETQRNKGNFPGRFSGRQFSNSRSEMNVSTLELGDSALYLCASSAPGQGNQKLFFGSGTQLSVL.

The chain uses TRBV7-8 and TRBJ1-1, with unresolved D. CDR3 length: 15 amino acids. CDR1 is SGHVS, CDR2 FQNEAQ, per germline. Trimming took 5 bases from V and 4 from J, leaving 17 bases between them. The DNA for the CDR3 is TGTGCCAGCAGCCGAGCAGTGGGCCGCCCCACTGAAGCTTTCTTT. This encodes CASSRAVGRPTEAFF.

The chain is built from TRBV10-1 and TRBJ1-1; a possible D gene is TRBD1 (6 bases). CDR1 and CDR2 (germline): WNHNN, SYGVQD (reference sequence). CDR3 length equals 11 residues. Trimming shortened V by 10 bases and J by 4 bases, and 10 bases separated the two germline ends. The CDR3 spells CAIRGATEAFF. DNA of the CDR3: TGCGCCATCCGGGGGGCCACTGAAGCTTTCTTT.

This clone was counted at least ten times. This chain links TRBV7-6 with TRBJ2-1, with TRBD2 matching over 9 bases. V was pared by 5 bases and J by 7 bases, with 6 bases of the junction left unmatched. This CDR3 comprises 14 residues. Germline CDR1 SGHVS, CDR2 FNYEAQ. The DNA for the CDR3 is TGTGCCAGCAGCGGGTCTAGCGGGGTAAATGAGCAGTTCTTC. Translating it yields CASSGSSGVNEQFF.

The genes are TRBV5-1 and TRBJ2-7; tentatively, D is TRBD1 (5 bases). Germline V lookup: CDR1 SGHRS, CDR2 YFSETQ. The CDR3 runs 14 residues. Trimming took 4 bases from V and 1 from J, leaving 12 bases between them. CDR3 amino acids: CASSPQSGSYEQYF. CDR3 nucleotide sequence: TGCGCCAGCAGCCCCCAGTCAGGGTCCTACGAGCAGTACTTC.